The clone carrying this T cell receptor (beta chain) was found many times. This specimen belongs to a study of T-cell reconstitution after alpha-beta-depleted transplantation in children. Unique molecular identifiers were used in preparing the TCRbeta library. Using its own MiXCR run on the PCR reads, TCRdb lists one record per CDR3 protein. The sample holds 700,000 to 950,000 distinct CDR3 sequences, around 15% seen once. Germline V gene lookup returns CDR1 LNHNV and CDR2 YYDKDF (reference sequence). The V end was cut by 1 base, the J end by 4 bases, with 14 bases between. The CDR3 is 15 amino acids.

The chain combines TRBV15 with TRBJ2-7; maybe TRBD1 (6 bases). This clonotype was obtained from a male patient under 18 who had a stem cell transplant for acute lymphoblastic leukemia, so the T cells may come from the graft donor. The starting material was PBMCs, mostly from graft donor cells, obtained 360 days after TCRalphabeta/CD19-depleted stem cell transplant. The CDR3 protein is CATSRVGQGSYEQYF. The CDR3 bases are TGTGCCACCAGCAGAGTCGGGCAGGGGTCGTACGAGCAGTACTTC.